This passage covers 25 T cell receptor beta chains from one sample sequenced in a study of blood T cell repertoires in COVID-19. Sequencing was performed with immunoSEQ multiplex PCR; in TCRdb, only in-frame clones are kept and a portion is missing. The table lists 150,000 to 200,000 clones, about 80% of them singletons. Sequenced: peripheral blood. The receptor set was obtained from a woman of 80 years or more with acute or convalescent COVID-19.

The CDR3 sequence is CASSDLTGLEQFF. The CDR3 region has the DNA TGTGCCAGCAGTGACTTGACAGGGTTGGAGCAGTTCTTC. The rearrangement joins TRBV6-4 to TRBJ2-1; TRBD1 matches 7 bases. Trimming removed 1 base from V and 10 bases from J; junction bases left unmatched: 4. The CDR3 contains 13 residues. The V gene's germline CDR1 is MRHNA and CDR2 SNTAGT.

J is TRBJ2-7 and V is TRBV19; 13 nucleotides align to TRBD2. The CDR3 sequence is 14 residues long. J was trimmed by 9 bases and V by 6 bases; bases with no gene match: 8. Germline loops: CDR1 LNHDA, CDR2 SQIVND (reference sequence). The CDR3 protein is CASSFRTSGSRQYF. The DNA of the CDR3 is TGTGCCAGTAGCTTCCGGACTAGCGGGAGCAGGCAGTACTTC.

The sample holds a few counts of this clone. V is TRBV11-3 and J is TRBJ2-3; 7 positions agree with TRBD2. The CDR3 spans 15 residues. V lost 1 base and J lost 2; bases outside the gene matches: 3. Per germline, CDR1 SGHNT and CDR2 YENEEA. CDR3 coding DNA: TGTGCCAGCAGCTTAGGGGCGGGAGACACAGATACGCAGTATTTT. This gives the protein CASSLGAGDTDTQYF.

The chain joins TRBV5-4 to TRBJ2-1, with a tentative D call TRBD2 (6 bases). The V gene's germline CDR1 is SGHNT and CDR2 YYREEE (reference sequence). CDR3 length: 15 residues. With 3 bases removed from V and 4 bases from J, the gap between germline ends came to 14 bases. CDR3: CASSSPGRSYNEQFF. Written as DNA, the CDR3 is TGTGCCAGCAGCTCGCCGGGGAGGAGTTACAATGAGCAGTTCTTC.

The chain is built from TRBV4-1 and TRBJ2-1; 14 bases agree with TRBD2. The CDR3 totals 16 residues. The V segment lost 1 base and the J segment 7 bases; nucleotides outside the gene matches: 3. Germline V gives CDR1 MGHRA, CDR2 YSYEKL. The CDR3 nucleotides read TGCGCCAGCAGCCAAGTCGGGACTAGCGGGAGAAATGAGCAGTTCTTC. Translated, it gives CASSQVGTSGRNEQFF.

This chain joins TRBV6-6 and TRBJ1-3, with no clear D. CDR3 length: 13 amino acids. CDR1 is MNHNY, CDR2 SVGAGI, per germline (reference sequence). V dropped 0 bases and J dropped 7 bases, with 7 bases sitting between them. CDR3: CASSYSPANTIYF. The CDR3, as DNA: TGTGCCAGCAGTTACTCGCCAGCGAACACCATATATTTT.

The chain combines TRBV27 with TRBJ2-3; D unclear. Trimming stripped 4 bases from V and 1 base from J, with 12 bases between. From germline, CDR1 is MNHEY and CDR2 SMNVEV (reference sequence). The CDR3 length is 15 residues. CDR3: CASSSPPEGTDTQYF. CDR3 in DNA: TGTGCCAGCAGTTCGCCCCCAGAGGGCACAGATACGCAGTATTTT.

The V gene is TRBV5-1, the J gene TRBJ1-1; TRBD1 matches at 7 bases. This CDR3 spans 12 amino acids. Germline loops: CDR1 SGHRS, CDR2 YFSETQ. J gave up 11 bases and V 2 bases, and 6 bases lay outside the gene matches. The CDR3, as DNA: TGCGCCAGCAGCTTAAACGACAGGGACGCTTTCTTT. This translates into CASSLNDRDAFF.

V usage is TRBV12-5 and J usage is TRBJ2-1, with D perhaps matching TRBD1 (5 bases). Trimming cost V 7 bases and J 3 bases, with 10 bases left between them. The CDR3 spans 13 residues. The V gene's germline CDR1 is LGHNT and CDR2 FRNRAP. In DNA, the CDR3 is TGTGCTAGTGATAAGGGGTACTACAATGAGCAGTTCTTC. It is translated as CASDKGYYNEQFF.

The J gene is TRBJ2-7, the V gene TRBV29-1; 7 bases map to TRBD1. V lost 7 bases and J lost 8; bases outside the gene matches: 11. The CDR3 is 12 amino acids. In germline, CDR1 is SQVTM, CDR2 ANQGSEA. CDR3 amino acids: CSAWSDRVQQYF. CDR3 nucleotides: TGCAGCGCTTGGTCCGACAGGGTTCAGCAGTACTTC.

This clone has just a few counts. The V and J genes are TRBV2 and TRBJ2-5; no clear D. Germline CDR1 is SNHLY and CDR2 is FYNNEI. V was cut by 2 bases and J by 1 base, with 11 bases left in between. CDR3 length: 15 residues. The DNA of the CDR3 is TGTGCCAGCAGTGAACGAGGAGCGTCCCAAGAGACCCAGTACTTC. This sequence encodes CASSERGASQETQYF.

V and J are TRBV3-1 (or the pseudogene TRBV3-2) and TRBJ2-5; 12 nucleotides match TRBD2. Germline V CDR1 and CDR2: LGHDT, YNNKEL (reference sequence). The CDR3 sequence is 16 residues long. V shed 4 bases and J 4 bases; nucleotides not matched to a gene: 7. The CDR3 loop is CASSPRLAGDGETQYF. CDR3 DNA: TGTGCCAGCAGCCCCCGACTAGCGGGAGATGGAGAGACCCAGTACTTC.

This clone has a single count. Here the CDR3 reads CASRGGSSYNSPLHF. The CDR3, as DNA: TGTGCCAGCAGGGGGGGGAGCTCCTATAATTCACCCCTCCACTTT. This chain links TRBV2 with TRBJ1-6; a weak D match, TRBD1 (5 bases). CDR3 length: 15 amino acids. V lost 6 bases and J 0 bases, leaving 9 bases between the germline ends. Germline values: CDR1 SNHLY, CDR2 FYNNEI.

The rearrangement uses TRBV5-1 and TRBJ1-1, with unresolved D. This CDR3 contains 14 residues. V was cut by 4 bases and J by 2 bases, with 12 bases left in between. Germline CDR1 reads SGHRS; CDR2 reads YFSETQ. In DNA, the CDR3 is TGCGCCAGCAGCCGTGCCACTGTCAACACTGAAGCTTTCTTT. This sequence encodes CASSRATVNTEAFF.

The chain is built from TRBV25-1 and TRBJ2-7; 10 positions agree with TRBD1. The CDR3 contains 14 residues. J gave up 4 bases and V 6 bases, and 6 bases lay outside the gene matches. Germline CDR1 reads MGHDK; CDR2 reads SYGVNS. The CDR3 spells CASSRGTGVYEQYF. As DNA, the CDR3 is TGTGCCAGCAGCCGTGGGACAGGGGTATACGAGCAGTACTTC.

The V and J genes are TRBV19 and TRBJ1-5; perhaps TRBD1 as D (6 bases). Germline V lookup: CDR1 LNHDA, CDR2 SQIVND (reference sequence). V lost 5 bases, J lost 1 base, and 12 bases lay in between. The CDR3 runs to 15 residues. CDR3: CASSPLGASNQPQHF. The CDR3 DNA reads TGTGCCAGTAGTCCTTTGGGGGCGAGCAATCAGCCCCAGCATTTT.

V gene TRBV18 combines with J gene TRBJ2-7, with TRBD2 matching 7 bases. Germline V lookup: CDR1 KGHSH, CDR2 LQKENI. V dropped 3 bases and J dropped 3; count of bases not matched to a gene: 5. This CDR3 is built from 14 residues. DNA for the CDR3: TGTGCCAGCTCACCTCAAGGGACTAACTACGAGCAGTACTTC. Its protein is CASSPQGTNYEQYF.

Points on this clone: The junction shows a germline mismatch at one end, possibly a read error. Here the CDR3 reads CANYPRDRADNGSTGKVF. CDR3 bases: TGTGCCAATTATCCCCGGGACAGGGCCGATAATGGATCGACAGGGAAAGTCTTC. This sequence joins TRBV3-1 (or the pseudogene TRBV3-2) and TRBJ2-1; 9 nucleotides agree with TRBD1. Germline CDR1 LGHDT, CDR2 YNNKEL (reference sequence). This CDR3 comprises 18 residues.

The chain combines TRBV10-3 with TRBJ2-1; 10 bases match TRBD1. Trimming at V came to 6 bases and at J to 2 bases, leaving 1 base not matched to a gene. The V gene's germline CDR1 is ENHRY and CDR2 SYGVKD. The CDR3 runs 14 residues. The CDR3 bases are TGTGCCATCAGGGGACAGGGGCCCTACAATGAGCAGTTCTTC. Translating gives CAIRGQGPYNEQFF.

This clone was found a few times. The gene calls are TRBV19 and TRBJ1-2; possible D gene TRBD1, 6 bases. This CDR3 has 13 amino acids. V lost 4 bases, J lost 3 bases, and 9 bases lay in between. Germline V lookup: CDR1 LNHDA, CDR2 SQIVND (reference sequence). CDR3 residues: CASSTGEDYGYTF. The CDR3 DNA reads as TGTGCCAGTAGTACAGGGGAAGACTATGGCTACACCTTC.

The V and J genes are TRBV9 and TRBJ2-3; 9 bases are shared with TRBD2. CDR1 SGDLS and CDR2 YYNGEE come from the germline V gene. This CDR3 is 19 amino acids long. Trimming cost V 0 bases and J 1 base; bases outside gene matches: 12. CDR3 in amino acids: CASSVVGASGIGGTDTQYF. CDR3 DNA sequence: TGTGCCAGCAGCGTAGTCGGCGCTAGCGGGATTGGGGGCACAGATACGCAGTATTTT.

The chain has TRBV4-1 and TRBJ1-3, with TRBD1 as a possible D gene (5 bases). This CDR3 comprises 14 residues. Per germline, CDR1 MGHRA and CDR2 YSYEKL. The ends were cut back, 0 bases at V and 4 bases at J, with 7 bases in the middle. The chain's CDR3 is CASSQDGAGNTIYF. The CDR3 DNA sequence: TGCGCCAGCAGCCAAGATGGGGCAGGAAACACCATATATTTT.

This chain connects TRBV3-1 (or the pseudogene TRBV3-2) to TRBJ2-3, with 9 nucleotides matching TRBD1. Germline CDR1 and CDR2: LGHDT and YNNKEL (reference sequence). There are 17 residues in the CDR3. J lost 1 base, V lost 4 bases, and 9 bases had no gene match. The CDR3 coding sequence is TGTGCCAGCAGCCCCCAGGGGTGGACAGGGGGCACAGATACGCAGTATTTT. Protein product: CASSPQGWTGGTDTQYF.

This clone was detected only once. This chain uses TRBV29-1 with TRBJ2-3; 9 positions agree with TRBD2. CDR3 length: 15 residues. The ends lost 0 bases at V and 2 bases at J; junction bases unmatched: 3. Germline V gives CDR1 SQVTM, CDR2 ANQGSEA. This CDR3 reads CSVEDRGGVTDTQYF. The DNA for the CDR3 is TGCAGCGTTGAAGATCGCGGGGGGGTCACAGATACGCAGTATTTT.

The DNA of the CDR3 is TGTGCCAGTAGTATAGAGTCAGGTGAAGCTTTCTTT. As protein: CASSIESGEAFF. The chain employs TRBV19 and TRBJ1-1; D remains unclear. The germline V and J ends were trimmed by 0 bases and 7 bases, with 6 bases remaining between them. Germline CDR1 LNHDA, CDR2 SQIVND (reference sequence). This CDR3 has 12 residues.